One sample yielded the 3 T cell receptor beta chains listed below, sequenced in a study of blood T cell repertoires in COVID-19. Profiled with immunoSEQ multiplex PCR; TCRdb holds only in-frame clones, not every one. The repertoire includes 250,000 or so clones, 85% to 90% of them detected once, and roughly 2.5% sits in the top ten. The sample consisted of peripheral blood. These receptors were taken from a woman in her sixties or seventies with acute or convalescent COVID-19.

This clone was seen once. This sequence joins TRBV11-3 and TRBJ2-7; 8 nucleotides align to TRBD1. The CDR3 extends over 16 amino acids. Germline-derived CDR1 and CDR2 are SGHNT and YENEEA. The trim removed 5 bases at V and 6 bases at J, leaving 15 bases unmatched. CDR3 residues: CASSPRTGSVLSEQYF. The DNA of the CDR3 is TGTGCCAGCAGCCCGCGGACAGGGAGTGTTTTAAGCGAGCAGTACTTC.

The V gene is TRBV2, the J gene TRBJ1-1; 7 nucleotides align to TRBD1. CDR1 and CDR2 (germline): SNHLY, FYNNEI. Losses at the gene ends were 6 bases for V and 6 bases for J; bases not matched to a gene: 7. The CDR3 loop spans 13 amino acids. As DNA, the CDR3 is TGTGCCAGCAGGGAGACAGGGCGGCCTGAAGCTTTCTTT. It specifies CASRETGRPEAFF.

The chain carries TRBV7-8 and TRBJ1-2, with a weak D call TRBD1 (6 bases). CDR1 and CDR2 from the germline V gene are SGHVS and FQNEAQ. This CDR3 has 16 amino acids. Trimming shortened V by 3 bases and J by 4 bases, and 18 bases separated the two germline ends. CDR3 sequence: CASSLATGSLSYGYTF. The DNA for the CDR3 is TGTGCCAGCAGCTTGGCGACAGGTTCATTGTCCTATGGCTACACCTTC.